The clone carrying this T cell receptor (beta chain) was seen many times. Its antigen remains unknown. The data originate from a study of regulatory T cells in long-lasting Graves disease. Study-level background: Persistent Graves' disease meant over 5 years of antithyroid drugs with positive TSH receptor antibodies.

Study-wide findings and caveats: Persistent Graves' patients had lower TCR diversity than newly diagnosed ones. The study found TRBV28, TRBJ1-2 and TRBJ2-5 favored in persistent disease.

This CDR3 is built from 16 residues. Germline lookup yields CDR1 SGHAT and CDR2 FQNNGV. J lost 6 bases, V lost 5 bases, and 12 bases had no gene match. Building of the TCR beta libraries involved iRepertoire HTBI primers and Arm-PCR of CDR3 regions. TCRdb analysed the multiplex PCR reads with MiXCR anew, one entry per CDR3 protein. The repertoire holds a few hundred thousand distinct CDR3 sequences, with 23% as singletons. This sample's time point: persistent/refractory GD, antithyroid drugs over 5 years with positive TRAb. RNA from PBMCs was the source of the TCR library. Patients hailed from an endocrinology department in Xi'an, China.

V gene TRBV11-2 combines with J gene TRBJ2-2, with TRBD2 matching 7 bases. This receptor was taken from a woman between 40 and 55 years old with Graves disease. The source was peripheral blood mononuclear cells (PBMCs), collected when the disease was refractory, from a patient treated with antithyroid drugs. The CDR3: CASSLRTREEAGELFF. The CDR3 nucleotides read TGTGCCAGCAGCCTACGGACTAGGGAGGAGGCCGGGGAGCTGTTTTTT. Complete variable domain (other parts from reference TRBV11-2 and TRBJ2-2): EAGVAQSPRYKIIEKRQSVAFWCNPISGHATLYWYQQILGQGPKLLIQFQNNGVVDDSQLPKDRFSAERLKGVDSTLKIQPAKLEDSAVYLCASSLRTREEAGELFFGEGSRLTVL.